The 14 T cell receptor beta chains reported below all come from one sample, sequenced in a study of T-cell memory formation after mild COVID-19. TCRdb analysed the 5' RACE reads with MiXCR anew, one entry per CDR3 protein. Counted here are some 310,000 distinct CDR3 sequences, around a fifth occurring once; the ten biggest clones make up around 20%. The sample taken for sequencing was PBMCs or a T cell subset sorted from them (not recorded which). The receptors stem from a man younger than 30 who had mild COVID-19 (a few samples of this study predate the infection). Cell type and time point are not known.

The gene calls are TRBV18 and TRBJ1-1; no clear D gene. The CDR3 sequence is 15 residues long. CDR1 KGHSH and CDR2 LQKENI come from the germline V gene. Trimming shortened V by 3 bases and J by 0 bases, and 11 bases separated the two germline ends. DNA of the CDR3: TGTGCCAGCTCACCGAATCAAGGGTTGAACACTGAAGCTTTCTTT. Translation gives CASSPNQGLNTEAFF.

The V and J genes are TRBV6-5 and TRBJ2-5; no firm D call. The CDR3 has 14 residues. V shed 3 bases and J shed 7 bases, with 15 bases lying between them. Germline V gene data show CDR1 as MNHEY and CDR2 as SVGAGI. This chain's CDR3 is CASSYGKLATTQYF. The CDR3 bases are TGTGCCAGCAGTTATGGCAAGCTGGCGACGACCCAGTACTTC.

This clonotype was counted many times. The chain couples TRBV2 to TRBJ2-3; D gene unclear. The V gene lost 6 bases and the J gene lost 2 bases, with 6 bases spanning the gap. Germline V gene lookup returns CDR1 SNHLY and CDR2 FYNNEI. There are 12 residues in the CDR3. In nucleotides, the CDR3 is TGTGCCAGCAGGCCCCTCACAGATACGCAGTATTTT. Translating it yields CASRPLTDTQYF.

The rearrangement uses TRBV4-1 and TRBJ2-7; no clear D gene. Trimming took 0 bases from V and 10 from J, leaving 16 bases between them. CDR3 length: 14 residues. Germline V gene sequence: CDR1 MGHRA, CDR2 YSYEKL. DNA of the CDR3: TGCGCCAGCAGCCAAGATCCCGTCCGGCCTCCCCAGTACGTC. This codes for CASSQDPVRPPQYV.

The gene calls are TRBV6-5 and TRBJ2-2; D gene ambiguous. The CDR3 totals 13 residues. Germline CDR1 MNHEY, CDR2 SVGAGI. The V gene lost 6 bases and the J gene lost 2 bases, with 7 bases spanning the gap. For the CDR3, the DNA is TGTGCCAGCAGAACTCCAAACACCGGGGAGCTGTTTTTT. It codes for CASRTPNTGELFF.

The chain uses TRBV12-3 or TRBV12-4 and TRBJ1-5; a weak D match, TRBD1 (5 bases). This CDR3 comprises 14 residues. Trimming removed 3 bases from V and 5 bases from J, with 11 bases in between. The CDR3: CASSLRGRDQPQHF. For the CDR3, the DNA is TGTGCCAGCAGTTTGCGGGGGAGGGATCAGCCCCAGCATTTT.

Only a few counts were recorded for this clonotype. CDR3 coding DNA: TGTGCCAGCAGTTTATCTGGGACAGGGAACTATGGCTACACCTTC. Amino acids: CASSLSGTGNYGYTF. This sequence joins TRBV27 and TRBJ1-2; 9 positions match TRBD1. Looked up from germline, CDR1 is MNHEY and CDR2 is SMNVEV (reference sequence). J was trimmed by 2 bases and V by 0 bases; bases with no gene match: 1. CDR3 length equals 15 residues.

This chain joins TRBV2 and TRBJ1-3; D remains unclear. The CDR3 is made up of 14 amino acids. The germline gives CDR1 SNHLY, CDR2 FYNNEI. Trimming stripped 7 bases from V and 2 bases from J, with 12 bases between. The CDR3 protein is CASKVASPGNTIYF. The CDR3, as DNA: TGTGCCAGCAAGGTGGCATCCCCTGGAAACACCATATATTTT.

Here the CDR3 DNA reads TGTGCCAGCAGTCTTCGGGGGTCGAACACTGAAGCTTTCTTT. Translated: CASSLRGSNTEAFF. The chain couples TRBV12-3 or TRBV12-4 to TRBJ1-1, with D possibly TRBD1 on 5 matching bases. V shed 5 bases and J shed 1 base, with 11 bases lying between them. CDR3 length equals 14 residues.

The J gene is TRBJ2-3, the V gene TRBV20-1; D is perhaps TRBD1 (6 bases). The CDR3 extends over 14 amino acids. Germline loops: CDR1 DFQATT, CDR2 SNEGSKA (reference sequence). Deletions cut 5 bases from V and 2 bases from J, with 14 bases between. For the CDR3, the DNA is TGCAGTGCTCCCCGACAGGATACCACAGATACGCAGTATTTT. Its translation: CSAPRQDTTDTQYF.

This clonotype was seen only a few times. The chain combines TRBV11-2 with TRBJ2-7, with 7 bases that match TRBD1. The J segment lost 3 bases and the V segment lost 5 bases, leaving 13 bases of the junction unmatched. The germline gives CDR1 SGHAT, CDR2 FQNNGV. This CDR3 has 16 residues. CDR3 DNA: TGTGCCAGCAGCGGGCGGACAGGTACGGAGGTCTACGAGCAGTACGTC. As protein: CASSGRTGTEVYEQYV.

V is TRBV7-9 and J is TRBJ1-1, with 11 nucleotides matching TRBD1. The germline V gene has CDR1 SEHNR and CDR2 FQNEAQ (reference sequence). CDR3 size: 14 residues. V was clipped by 5 bases and J by 3 bases; unmatched bases: 2. CDR3 DNA sequence: TGTGCCAGCAGCCCGGGACAGGGGGACACTGAAGCTTTCTTT. Translating it yields CASSPGQGDTEAFF.

V and J are TRBV2 and TRBJ2-1; perhaps TRBD1 as D (6 bases). There are 15 residues in the CDR3. Germline V gene data show CDR1 as SNHLY and CDR2 as FYNNEI. V lost 8 bases, J lost 6 bases, and 20 bases lay in between. CDR3 DNA sequence: TGTGCCAGCCCGAGGGGTTCAGGGGCGTTCAATGAGCAGTTCTTC. This sequence encodes CASPRGSGAFNEQFF.

The CDR3 nucleotides read TGTGCCAGCAGTGGTAGCGGGGGGATCAGAGATACGCAGTATTTT. It yields the protein CASSGSGGIRDTQYF. The chain combines TRBV28 with TRBJ2-3; TRBD2 agrees at 10 bases. CDR3 length equals 15 residues. Germline CDR1 reads MDHEN; CDR2 reads SYDVKM. With V trimmed by 5 bases and J by 5 bases, 7 bases remained unmatched.